The T cell receptor (beta chain) described here comes from a study of Ad26.COV2.S vaccination and SARS-CoV-2 variants (dated by TCRdb to 2020 to 2022). In terms of the full investigation: Donors in the vaccine arm were drawn from COV1001, a phase I-IIa trial of Ad26.COV2.S in healthy adults that was multicentre, randomized, double-blind and placebo-controlled. Investigators did not know the trial group allocation while performing experiments and assessing outcomes. The specificity and breadth of SARS-CoV-2-reactive T cell receptors after Ad26.COV2.S vaccination were assessed by TCRbeta repertoire sequencing. A total of around 32 samples were included in the TCR-sequenced set, comprising approximately 20 Ad26.COV2.S vaccine recipients, 5 placebo recipients and 8 SARS-CoV-2 convalescent individuals. Participants in the trial were split at random into five groups of five each, receiving low-dose or high-dose Ad26.COV2.S once or twice, or else placebo on both occasions. Ad26.COV2.S was administered intramuscularly at 5 x 10^10 or 1 x 10^11 viral particles, either as a single shot or as two shots given 56 days apart. What the research found in general, with its limitations: Spike-specific TCR breadth was higher in Ad26.COV2.S recipients than in placebo recipients (P = 0.0014). The study was not powered for comparison of responses between vaccine doses or regimens. After vaccination, substantial breadth of spike-specific CD8+ and CD4+ T cell responses was reported. The authors noted that the TCR breadth and depth analyses may have underestimated total T cell responses. Vaccine and placebo recipients had similar non-spike TCR breadth, a finding consistent with the vaccine containing only spike.

The immunoSEQ Assay was used to sequence TCRbeta CDR3 regions. After extraction, genomic DNA underwent amplification by bias-controlled multiplex PCR, followed by high-throughput sequencing. The original pipeline was this. To quantify the absolute abundance of every unique TCRbeta CDR3 region, sequences were collapsed and filtered. T cell fraction was estimated by normalizing TCRbeta template counts to usable DNA, with usable DNA measured through amplification of reference genes found in all nucleated cells. Repertoire TCRs were annotated as SARS-CoV-2-specific by exact matching of V gene, CDR3 amino acid sequence and J gene to a known reactive TCR set. The reference SARS-CoV-2 TCR set was obtained from MIRA and was filtered for enrichment in COVID-19-positive ImmuneCODE repertoires, whereby public or cross-reactive TCRs were removed. Based on the MIRA antigens, annotated TCRs were further analysed at the level of specific ORF or position within ORF. Breadth was defined as the number of annotated unique rearrangements divided by the total number of unique productive rearrangements, and depth was defined as the summed frequency of the annotated unique rearrangements. Group comparisons of TCR breadth used two-sided Wilcoxon rank-sum tests. TCRdb's version of the immuneACCESS table is confined to in-frame rearrangements and falls short of the full clone set. An unresolved V gene accounts for under half of the shortfall where checked; the remainder is of unknown origin. The DNA gave D and trimming, while V, J and clone size come from that table. The sample table shows about 400,000 clones, and about 88% are seen once. Under 2% of the sample belongs to the ten largest clones.

The treatment or condition tag for this specimen amounts to: around 19 received Ad26.COV2.S at low or high dose, single or two shots; five or six received placebo; per-sample allocation not given. For vaccine and placebo recipients, repertoires were sequenced using samples collected on day 63 after the first injection. Between 29 July and 7 August 2020, Cohort 1b enrolled some 25 adults aged 18-55 years at one site in Boston, USA. Ad26.COV2.S consisted of a replication-incompetent adenovirus type 26 vector by which a prefusion-stabilized SARS-CoV-2 spike protein from the original Wuhan strain was expressed. Comments on this clone: Its antigen remains undetermined. There are no base qualities to consult, and no much larger clone falls within one base.

Sequences SGHTA (CDR1) and FQGNSA (CDR2) are obtained from the germline V gene. Clipping removes 2 bases from V and 3 bases from J, with 7 as the unmatched junction base count. The CDR3 goes from the cysteine to the phenylalanine over 17 residues. The retained sequence is limited to the CDR3, 51 bases, with the frame set at the first base. Sequences were derived from peripheral blood, sampled in a trial of Ad26.COV2.S vaccine versus placebo. This TCR derives from a person between 18 and 60 years old who received the Ad26.COV2.S COVID-19 vaccine or a placebo. The chain employs TRBV7-2 and TRBJ2-2, with 9 bases matching TRBD2. The CDR3 region has the sequence CASSLMDSGSHTGELFF. The DNA reads TGTGCCAGCAGCTTAATGGATAGCGGGAGCCACACCGGGGAGCTGTTTTTT.